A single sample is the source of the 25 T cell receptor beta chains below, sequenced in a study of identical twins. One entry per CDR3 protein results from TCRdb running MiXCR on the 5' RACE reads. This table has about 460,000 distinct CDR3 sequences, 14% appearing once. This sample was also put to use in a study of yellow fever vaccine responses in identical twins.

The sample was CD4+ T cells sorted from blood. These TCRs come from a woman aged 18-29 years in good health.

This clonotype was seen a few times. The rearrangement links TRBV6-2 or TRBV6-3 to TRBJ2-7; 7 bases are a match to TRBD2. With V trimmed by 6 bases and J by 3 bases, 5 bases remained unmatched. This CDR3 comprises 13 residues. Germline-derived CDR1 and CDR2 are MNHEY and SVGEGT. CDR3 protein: CASSVVAGYEQYF. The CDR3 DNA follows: TGTGCCAGCAGCGTAGTAGCGGGCTACGAGCAGTACTTC.

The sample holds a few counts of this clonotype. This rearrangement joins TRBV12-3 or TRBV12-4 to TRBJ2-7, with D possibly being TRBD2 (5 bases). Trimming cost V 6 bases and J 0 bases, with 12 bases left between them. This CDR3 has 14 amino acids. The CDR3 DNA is TGTGCCAGCAGGCCTGGACTTCTCTCCTACGAGCAGTACTTC. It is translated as CASRPGLLSYEQYF.

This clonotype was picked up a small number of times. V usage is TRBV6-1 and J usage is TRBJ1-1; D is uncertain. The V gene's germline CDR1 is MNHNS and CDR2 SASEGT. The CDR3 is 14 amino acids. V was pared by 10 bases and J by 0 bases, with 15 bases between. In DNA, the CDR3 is TGTGCCACCCAACGGGGAGGCATGAACACTGAAGCTTTCTTT. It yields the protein CATQRGGMNTEAFF.

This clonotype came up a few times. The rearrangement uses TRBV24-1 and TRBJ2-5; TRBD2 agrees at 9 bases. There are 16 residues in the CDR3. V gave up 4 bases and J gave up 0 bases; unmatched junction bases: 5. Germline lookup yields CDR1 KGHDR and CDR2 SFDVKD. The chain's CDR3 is CATSESSGAYQETQYF. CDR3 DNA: TGTGCCACCAGTGAATCTAGCGGGGCGTACCAAGAGACCCAGTACTTC.

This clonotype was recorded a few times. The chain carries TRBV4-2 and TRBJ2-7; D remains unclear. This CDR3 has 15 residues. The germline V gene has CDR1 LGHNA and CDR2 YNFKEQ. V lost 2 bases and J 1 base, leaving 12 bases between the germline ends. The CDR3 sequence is CASSQPDKHSYEQYF. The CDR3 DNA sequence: TGTGCCAGCAGCCAACCGGATAAGCATTCCTACGAGCAGTACTTC.

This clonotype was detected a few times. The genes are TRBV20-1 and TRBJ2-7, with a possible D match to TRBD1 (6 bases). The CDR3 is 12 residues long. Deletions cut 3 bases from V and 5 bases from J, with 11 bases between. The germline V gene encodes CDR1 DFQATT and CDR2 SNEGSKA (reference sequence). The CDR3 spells CSASAGVHEQYF. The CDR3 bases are TGCAGTGCTAGTGCAGGGGTCCACGAGCAGTACTTC.

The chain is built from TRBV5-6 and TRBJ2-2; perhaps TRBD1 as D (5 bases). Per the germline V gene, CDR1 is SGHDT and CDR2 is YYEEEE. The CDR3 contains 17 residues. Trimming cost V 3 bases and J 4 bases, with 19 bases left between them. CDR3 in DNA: TGTGCCAGCAGCTACGCCCGTCCGGCAGGGCCCACCGGGGAGCTGTTTTTT. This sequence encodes CASSYARPAGPTGELFF.

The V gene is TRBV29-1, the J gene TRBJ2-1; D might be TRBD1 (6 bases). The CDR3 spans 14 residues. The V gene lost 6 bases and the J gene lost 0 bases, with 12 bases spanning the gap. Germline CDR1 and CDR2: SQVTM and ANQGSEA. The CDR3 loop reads CSVLRGSSYNEQFF. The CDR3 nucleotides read TGCAGCGTACTAAGGGGGAGCTCCTACAATGAGCAGTTCTTC.

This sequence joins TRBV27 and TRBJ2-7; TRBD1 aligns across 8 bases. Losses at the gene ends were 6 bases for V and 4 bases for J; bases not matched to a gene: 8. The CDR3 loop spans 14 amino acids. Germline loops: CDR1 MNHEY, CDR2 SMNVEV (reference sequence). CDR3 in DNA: TGTGCCAGCAGGGGACAGGCCTCCACATACGAGCAGTACTTC. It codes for CASRGQASTYEQYF.

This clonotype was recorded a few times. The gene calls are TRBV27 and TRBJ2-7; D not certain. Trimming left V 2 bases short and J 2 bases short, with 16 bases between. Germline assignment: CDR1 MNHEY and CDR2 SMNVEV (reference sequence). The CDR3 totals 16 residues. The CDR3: CASSLMGSVTTYEQYF. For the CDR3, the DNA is TGTGCCAGCAGTTTAATGGGGTCTGTCACCACCTACGAGCAGTACTTC.

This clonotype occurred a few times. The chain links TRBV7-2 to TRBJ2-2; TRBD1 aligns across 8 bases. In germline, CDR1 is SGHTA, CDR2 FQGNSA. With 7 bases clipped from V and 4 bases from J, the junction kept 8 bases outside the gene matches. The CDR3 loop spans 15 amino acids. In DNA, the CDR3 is TGTGCCAGCACTCGACAGGGGAGTCGCACCGGGGAGCTGTTTTTT. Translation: CASTRQGSRTGELFF.

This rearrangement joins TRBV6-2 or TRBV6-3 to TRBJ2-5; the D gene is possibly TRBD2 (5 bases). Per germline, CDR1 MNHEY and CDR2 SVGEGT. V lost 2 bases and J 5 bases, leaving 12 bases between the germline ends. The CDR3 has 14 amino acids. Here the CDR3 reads CASSYAPRGETQYF. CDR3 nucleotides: TGTGCCAGCAGTTACGCCCCTCGAGGGGAGACCCAGTACTTC.

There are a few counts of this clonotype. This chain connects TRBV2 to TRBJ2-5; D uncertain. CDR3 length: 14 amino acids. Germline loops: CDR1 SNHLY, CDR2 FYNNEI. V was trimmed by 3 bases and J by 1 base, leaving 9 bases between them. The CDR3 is CASSDSTFQETQYF. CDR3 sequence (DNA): TGTGCCAGCAGTGACTCGACATTCCAAGAGACCCAGTACTTC.

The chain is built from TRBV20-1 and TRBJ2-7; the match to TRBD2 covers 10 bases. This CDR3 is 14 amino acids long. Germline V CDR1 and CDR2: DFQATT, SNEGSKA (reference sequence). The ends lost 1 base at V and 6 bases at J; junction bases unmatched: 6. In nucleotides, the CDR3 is TGCAGTGCTAGAGTGTCTAGCGGGAGTACCGAGCAGTACTTC. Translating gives CSARVSSGSTEQYF.

The CDR3 nucleotides read TGTGCCAGCAGTTTACAGGGAGGTGGGAACACTGAAGCTTTCTTT. Its translation is CASSLQGGGNTEAFF. The V and J genes are TRBV7-2 and TRBJ1-1; D may be TRBD1 (6 bases). Germline V gene data show CDR1 as SGHTA and CDR2 as FQGNSA. The CDR3 runs 15 residues. The V and J ends lost 6 bases and 1 base respectively, with 15 bases between them.

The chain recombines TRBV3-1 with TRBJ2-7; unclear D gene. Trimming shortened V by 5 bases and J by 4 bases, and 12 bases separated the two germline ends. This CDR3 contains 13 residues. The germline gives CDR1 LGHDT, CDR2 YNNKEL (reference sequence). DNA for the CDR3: TGTGCCAGCAGCAACCGCCGGAAATACGAGCAGTACTTC. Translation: CASSNRRKYEQYF.

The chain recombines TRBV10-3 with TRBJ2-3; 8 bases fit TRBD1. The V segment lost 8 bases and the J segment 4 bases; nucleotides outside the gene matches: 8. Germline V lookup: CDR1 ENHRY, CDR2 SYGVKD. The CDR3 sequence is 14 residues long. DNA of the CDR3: TGTGCCATCGGCGGACAGGGCCCGGCAGATACGCAGTATTTT. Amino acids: CAIGGQGPADTQYF.

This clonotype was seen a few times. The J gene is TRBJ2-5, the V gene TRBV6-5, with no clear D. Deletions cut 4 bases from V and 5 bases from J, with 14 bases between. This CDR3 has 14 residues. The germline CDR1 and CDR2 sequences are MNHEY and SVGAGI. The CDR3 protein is CASSSAGLGETQYF. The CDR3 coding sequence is TGTGCCAGCAGTTCCGCCGGGTTAGGGGAGACCCAGTACTTC.

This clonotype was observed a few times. This CDR3 reads CASSARPNIQYF. The CDR3 coding sequence is TGTGCCAGCAGTGCCCGGCCAAACATTCAGTACTTC. This sequence joins TRBV12-3 or TRBV12-4 and TRBJ2-4; D not resolved. The V and J ends lost 5 bases and 6 bases respectively, with 8 bases between them. This CDR3 is 12 amino acids long.

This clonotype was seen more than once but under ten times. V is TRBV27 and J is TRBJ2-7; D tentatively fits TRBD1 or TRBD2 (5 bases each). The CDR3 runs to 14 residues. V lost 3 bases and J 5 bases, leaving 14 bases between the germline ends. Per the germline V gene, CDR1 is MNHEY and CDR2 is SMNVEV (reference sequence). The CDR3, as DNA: TGTGCCAGCAGTTTTTGGGACCGTATCCACGAGCAGTACTTC. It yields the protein CASSFWDRIHEQYF.

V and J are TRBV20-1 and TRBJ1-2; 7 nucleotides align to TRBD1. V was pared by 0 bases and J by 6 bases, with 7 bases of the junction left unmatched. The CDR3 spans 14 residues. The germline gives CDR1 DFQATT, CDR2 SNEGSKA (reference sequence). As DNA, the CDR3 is TGCAGTGCTAGAGACGGGACAGCCCTTCATGGCTACACCTTC. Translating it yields CSARDGTALHGYTF.

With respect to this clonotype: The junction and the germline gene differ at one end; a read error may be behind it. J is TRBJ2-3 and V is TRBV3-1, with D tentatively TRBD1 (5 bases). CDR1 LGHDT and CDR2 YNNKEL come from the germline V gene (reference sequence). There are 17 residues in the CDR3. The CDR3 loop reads CASTQDILTEHTDTQYF. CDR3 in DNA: TGTGCCAGCACCCAAGATATTTTGACAGAGCACACAGATACGCAGTATTTT.

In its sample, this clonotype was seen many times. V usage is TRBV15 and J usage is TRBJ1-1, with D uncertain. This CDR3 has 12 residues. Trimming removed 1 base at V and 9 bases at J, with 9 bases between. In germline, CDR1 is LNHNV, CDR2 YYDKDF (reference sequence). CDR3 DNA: TGTGCCACCAGCAGAGTGGAGGGAAAAGCTTTCTTT. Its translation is CATSRVEGKAFF.

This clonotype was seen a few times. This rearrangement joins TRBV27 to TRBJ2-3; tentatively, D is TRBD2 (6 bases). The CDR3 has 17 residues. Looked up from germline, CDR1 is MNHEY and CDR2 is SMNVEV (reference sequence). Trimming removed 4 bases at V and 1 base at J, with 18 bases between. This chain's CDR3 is CASSYRLDPRGTDTQYF. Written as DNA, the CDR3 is TGTGCCAGCAGTTACCGACTAGATCCTAGAGGCACAGATACGCAGTATTTT.

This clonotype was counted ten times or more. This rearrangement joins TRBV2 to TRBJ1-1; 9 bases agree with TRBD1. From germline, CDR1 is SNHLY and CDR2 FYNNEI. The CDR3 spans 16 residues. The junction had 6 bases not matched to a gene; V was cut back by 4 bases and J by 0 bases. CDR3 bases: TGTGCCAGCAGTGGACAGGGGGTCGGTTTGAACACTGAAGCTTTCTTT. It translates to CASSGQGVGLNTEAFF.